This TCR beta chain was obtained from a study of cytomegalovirus exposure and HLA in healthy donors. Whole-study findings and limits: CMV serostatus was the sole immune exposure data available.

In regard to this clone: Its antigen is still unknown.

Amplification used 60 Vbeta primers and 13 Jbeta primers. The table came from immunoSEQ multiplex PCR; TCRdb's copy has only in-frame clones and leaves some out. The table has approximately 130,000 clones, roughly 80% seen once. Germline V gives CDR1 SNHLY, CDR2 FYNNEI. This CDR3 region has 14 residues. V gave up 7 bases and J gave up 3 bases; unmatched junction bases: 5. Material for sequencing was PBMCs. The sequence was collected from a boy between 10 and 17 years old in good health and CMV-seronegative. V usage is TRBV2 and J usage is TRBJ1-4, with 7 bases matching TRBD1. The CDR3 nucleotides read TGTGCCAGCACCGACAGGGCGGCTAATGAAAAACTGTTTTTT. Protein sequence: CASTDRAANEKLFF.